Listed below are T cell receptor beta chains from one sample, sequenced in a study of T cells in Graves' hyperthyroidism and ophthalmopathy. A single record per CDR3 protein comes from TCRdb applying MiXCR to the multiplex PCR reads. The sample records 500,000 to 700,000 distinct CDR3 sequences, over 15% being singletons. Sequencing used blood. The source of these receptors is a woman between 18 and 29 years old with Graves' hyperthyroidism. CDR3s include the opening cysteine and the closing phenylalanine or tryptophan. A D gene is named only where the DNA matches it firmly. Size is stated for part of the rows, as once, few or many counts, or as a class when the clone is expanded.

13	TRBJ2-1	many	TRBV29-1	TRBD1	TGCAGCGTGGGACAGGGAGCCTACAATGAGCAGTTCTTC	CSVGQGAYNEQFF
13	TRBJ1-4	few	TRBV9	.	TGTGCCAGCAGCGTAGCTACCGATGAAAAACTGTTTTTT	CASSVATDEKLFF
16	TRBJ1-3	.	TRBV20-1	.	TGCAGTGCTAGAGAAGTTGGGGGATGGGGGGGAAACACCATATATTTT	CSAREVGGWGGNTIYF
13	TRBJ1-2	.	TRBV6-8	.	TGTGCCACTTCGGGACGCCAAGACTATGGCTACACCTTC	CATSGRQDYGYTF
13	TRBJ2-5	few	TRBV6-1	TRBD2	TGTGCCAGCAGGGGAAGCGGGAGGGAGACCCAGTACTTC	CASRGSGRETQYF
16	TRBJ2-5	few	TRBV13	TRBD1	TGTGCCAGCAGCTCCCGAGGGACAGAGTACCAAGAGACCCAGTACTTC	CASSSRGTEYQETQYF
14	TRBJ2-3	many	TRBV11-2	.	TGTGCCAGCAGCTTCGGACGGGGGCAAGATACGCAGTATTTT	CASSFGRGQDTQYF
18	TRBJ2-3	many	TRBV3-1	.	TGTGCCAGCAGCCAATATCTTACGGGGTTAGATAGCACAGATACGCAGTATTTT	CASSQYLTGLDSTDTQYF
15	TRBJ2-2	.	TRBV5-1	.	TGCGCCAGCGGTTCAGCAGCGGAGGTCACCGGGGAGCTGTTTTTT	CASGSAAEVTGELFF
13	TRBJ1-1	many	TRBV2	.	TGTGCCAGCAGTACCCGGACAGACACTGAAGCTTTCTTT	CASSTRTDTEAFF
14	TRBJ1-5	few	TRBV19	.	TGTGCCACCTCTAGGGGAAATAGCAATCAGCCCCAGCATTTT	CATSRGNSNQPQHF
15	TRBJ1-1	many	TRBV11-1	.	TGTGCCAGCAGTTCCGCTCTACAGCGACGCACTGAAGCTTTCTTT	CASSSALQRRTEAFF
13	TRBJ2-3	many	TRBV28	TRBD2	TGTGCCAGCAGTGCCGGGACTACGGATACGCAGTATTTT	CASSAGTTDTQYF
12	TRBJ2-3	.	TRBV7-2	.	TGTGCCAGCAGCTCAGACGGTCAAACGCAGTATTTT	CASSSDGQTQYF
14	TRBJ2-7	many	TRBV5-5	.	TGTGCCAGCAGTAGACAGGAGGGGTTTTACGAGCAGTACTTC	CASSRQEGFYEQYF
13	TRBJ1-2	many	TRBV7-8	.	TGTGCCAGCAGCGCCGGTAGTAACTATGGCTACACCTTC	CASSAGSNYGYTF
12	TRBJ2-3	many	TRBV18	.	TGTGCCAGCTCCGGGGGAACAGATACGCAGTATTTT	CASSGGTDTQYF
14	TRBJ1-2	many	TRBV6-2/TRBV6-3	.	TGTGCCAGCAGTTACTCGGGGATTAACTATGGCTACACCTTC	CASSYSGINYGYTF
14	TRBJ2-7	.	TRBV13	TRBD1	TGTGCCAGCAGCCCACAGGGGGGATTCTACGAGCAGTACTTC	CASSPQGGFYEQYF
12	TRBJ2-7	few	TRBV6-2/TRBV6-3	.	TGTGCCAGCAGTGCAGGGTTCCACGAGCAGTACTTC	CASSAGFHEQYF
11	TRBJ2-7	.	TRBV12-5	.	TGTGCTAGTGGTTTGATCCACGAGCAGTACTTC	CASGLIHEQYF
14	TRBJ2-1	many	TRBV6-2/TRBV6-3	TRBD1	TGTGCCAGCAGGGAGCCGGGACAGGAGGGTGAGCAGTTCTTC	CASREPGQEGEQFF
19	TRBJ2-1	many	TRBV2	TRBD2	TGTGCCAGCAGTGAGACTAGCGGGGGGCCTGCCAGCTCCTACAATGAGCAGTTCTTC	CASSETSGGPASSYNEQFF
14	TRBJ2-7	many	TRBV20-1	TRBD2	TGCAGTGCCCCCGGGAGCGGGAGTTTCTACGAGCAGTACTTC	CSAPGSGSFYEQYF
13	TRBJ1-1	.	TRBV6-4	.	TGTGCCAGCACTAAAGGAGGGGGCACTGAAGCTTTCTTT	CASTKGGGTEAFF
13	TRBJ1-1	many	TRBV2	.	TGTGCCAGCAGTGACAGGGTGAACACTGAAGCTTTCTTT	CASSDRVNTEAFF
15	TRBJ2-7	few	TRBV19	TRBD2	TGTGCCTCAAGGGCAACTAGCGGGGTAACCTACGAGCAGTACTTC	CASRATSGVTYEQYF
14	TRBJ1-6	many	TRBV11-2	.	TGTGCCAGCAGGCTAGGGTGGGCGAATTCACCCCTCCACTTT	CASRLGWANSPLHF
15	TRBJ2-3	many	TRBV12-3/TRBV12-4	.	TGTGCCAGCAGTTTAAAGACAGGAAGCACAGATACGCAGTATTTT	CASSLKTGSTDTQYF
12	TRBJ1-1	many	TRBV3-1	.	TGTGCCAGCAGCCAAGCGAGGGCTGAAGCTTTCTTT	CASSQARAEAFF
13	TRBJ1-2	.	TRBV7-9	.	TGTGCCAGCAGTCCCTTGGGGGGGAGTGGCTACACCTTC	CASSPLGGSGYTF
13	TRBJ1-1	many	TRBV5-5	.	TGTGCCAGCAGCTTAAGGGACGACACTGAAGCTTTCTTT	CASSLRDDTEAFF
15	TRBJ2-1	.	TRBV28	.	TGTGCCAGCACCTCAGGCCAAACTTCCTACAATGAGCAGTTCTTC	CASTSGQTSYNEQFF
16	TRBJ1-2	many	TRBV27	.	TGTGCCAGCAGTTTTCAGGGTACGTCCTATGGAGGAGGCTACACCTTC	CASSFQGTSYGGGYTF
16	TRBJ1-6	few	TRBV4-3	.	TGCGCCAGCAGCCAAGACTCCCTAGGGATTTCTTCCCCCCTCCACTTT	CASSQDSLGISSPLHF
13	TRBJ2-3	few	TRBV4-3	.	TGCGCCAGCAGCCAAGAATGGAGAGATACGCAGTATTTT	CASSQEWRDTQYF
13	TRBJ2-7	many	TRBV6-2/TRBV6-3	.	TGTGCCAGCAGAGGGACTGGAGCCTACGAGCAGTACTTC	CASRGTGAYEQYF